Listed below are T cell receptor beta chains from one sample, sequenced in a study of blood T cell repertoires in COVID-19. Here immunoSEQ multiplex PCR was the method, and the copy in TCRdb shows in-frame clones only, minus some. The sample yields roughly 240,000 clones, approximately 90% seen once. The specimen was PBMCs or T cells enriched from blood (not recorded which). These receptors all come from a woman between 40 and 55 years old with acute COVID-19. Each CDR3 is given with its conserved first and last residue. A D gene is named only where the DNA matches it firmly. Size is stated for part of the rows, as once, few or many counts, or as a class when the clone is expanded.

V: TRBV2
J: TRBJ2-7
D: TRBD1
size: .
DNA: TGTGCCAGCAGACTACGGGACAGCTCCTACGAGCAGTACTTC
CDR3: CASRLRDSSYEQYF

V: TRBV4-2
J: TRBJ2-4
D: TRBD2
size: once
DNA: TGTGCCAGCAGCCAAGGGGAGGGGCCCCCTGGCAAAAACATTCAGTACTTC
CDR3: CASSQGEGPPGKNIQYF

V: TRBV7-2
J: TRBJ2-1
D: TRBD2
size: .
DNA: TGTGCCAGCAGCTTGACTAGCGGGAGAAGCAATGAGCAGTTCTTC
CDR3: CASSLTSGRSNEQFF

V: TRBV6-5
J: TRBJ2-7
D: TRBD2
size: .
DNA: TGTGCCAGCAGACCCGGGGTTGGTAGCGGGGTCGAGCAGTACTTC
CDR3: CASRPGVGSGVEQYF

V: TRBV10-1
J: TRBJ1-1
D: .
size: .
DNA: TGCGCCAGCAGTGAGTCGAAGGGGATGAACACTGAAGCTTTCTTT
CDR3: CASSESKGMNTEAFF

V: TRBV27
J: TRBJ1-2
D: TRBD1
size: .
DNA: TGTGCCAGCAGTCCTCGGACAGGGGGCGTACTTCCTAACTATGGCTACACCTTC
CDR3: CASSPRTGGVLPNYGYTF

V: TRBV4-3
J: TRBJ2-1
D: TRBD2
size: .
DNA: TGCGCCAGCAAACAAGGGACTAGCGGGAGGGATGAGCAGTTCTTC
CDR3: CASKQGTSGRDEQFF

V: TRBV6-1
J: TRBJ1-3
D: TRBD1
size: .
DNA: TGTGCCAGCAGTGAAAACCCACGGACAGGGCGTCGAAACACCATATATTTT
CDR3: CASSENPRTGRRNTIYF

V: TRBV2
J: TRBJ2-1
D: TRBD2
size: .
DNA: TGTGCCAGCAGCGCGGGGGGGCGTTACAATGAGCAGTTCTTC
CDR3: CASSAGGRYNEQFF

V: TRBV7-2
J: TRBJ2-7
D: TRBD2
size: .
DNA: TGTGCCAGCAGCTTCCCTAGCGGGGGGGACCGCGAGCAGTACTTC
CDR3: CASSFPSGGDREQYF

V: TRBV4-3
J: TRBJ1-4
D: .
size: .
DNA: TGCGCCAGCAGCCAAGGACAGAATGAAAAACTGTTTTTT
CDR3: CASSQGQNEKLFF

V: TRBV10-2
J: TRBJ1-1
D: TRBD1
size: few
DNA: TGCGCCAGCAGTGGACAGGGAGCCCCTGAAGCTTTCTTT
CDR3: CASSGQGAPEAFF

V: TRBV4-1
J: TRBJ1-2
D: TRBD1
size: .
DNA: TGCGCCAGCAGCCATCCCGCCGGGACAGGGAATAACTATGGCTACACCTTC
CDR3: CASSHPAGTGNNYGYTF

V: TRBV30
J: TRBJ1-1
D: .
size: .
DNA: TGTGCCTGGAGTACCCCGGGACTGTTAATGAACACTGAAGCTTTCTTT
CDR3: CAWSTPGLLMNTEAFF

V: TRBV7-2
J: TRBJ2-1
D: .
size: .
DNA: TGTGCCAGCAGCTTAGCGGGCTCCGGCTCCTACAATGAGCAGTTCTTC
CDR3: CASSLAGSGSYNEQFF

V: TRBV9
J: TRBJ2-1
D: TRBD2
size: .
DNA: TGTGCCAGCAGCGTAGCTAGCGGGGGGGCCAGAGATGAGCAGTTCTTC
CDR3: CASSVASGGARDEQFF

V: TRBV4-2
J: TRBJ2-3
D: TRBD1
size: .
DNA: TGTGCCAGCAGCCGACAGGGGAAAGGCACAGATACGCAGTATTTT
CDR3: CASSRQGKGTDTQYF

V: TRBV10-1
J: TRBJ2-1
D: TRBD2
size: .
DNA: TGCGCCAGCAGTGAGGGTAGCGGGGTGTCCTACAATGAGCAGTTCTTC
CDR3: CASSEGSGVSYNEQFF

V: TRBV7-2
J: TRBJ1-3
D: .
size: .
DNA: TGTGCCAGCAGCTTTTCGCGGAGCTCTGGAAACACCATATATTTT
CDR3: CASSFSRSSGNTIYF

V: TRBV24-1
J: TRBJ2-5
D: TRBD1
size: .
DNA: TGTGCCACCAGTGATGGGGACAGCCTTAAAGAGACCCAGTACTTC
CDR3: CATSDGDSLKETQYF

V: TRBV5-1
J: TRBJ2-3
D: .
size: few
DNA: TGCGCCAGCACCTCTTGGGGGGATCTCACAGATACGCAGTATTTT
CDR3: CASTSWGDLTDTQYF

V: TRBV12-3/TRBV12-4
J: TRBJ1-4
D: .
size: .
DNA: TGTGCCAGCAGTTGGAACAGTAATGAAAAACTGTTTTTT
CDR3: CASSWNSNEKLFF